This TCR beta chain was identified during a study of cytomegalovirus exposure and HLA in healthy donors. This clone was recorded only once. Assay: immunoSEQ multiplex PCR; the TCRdb copy retains only in-frame clones and omits some. The sample includes roughly 82,000 clones, 85% to 95% of them seen just once. The J segment lost 0 bases and the V segment lost 0 bases, leaving 5 bases of the junction unmatched. This CDR3 spans 17 amino acids. Germline assignment: CDR1 MGHRA and CDR2 YSYEKL. Sequenced sample: PBMCs. This clonotype was sampled from a man between 18 and 29 years old in good health and CMV-seronegative. J is TRBJ2-1 and V is TRBV4-1; 7 nucleotides agree with TRBD2. CDR3 bases: TGCGCCAGCAGCCAAGATCGGGGGGACGCCTCCTACAATGAGCAGTTCTTC. The encoded protein is CASSQDRGDASYNEQFF.